The 5 T cell receptor beta chains below were found in one sample sequenced in a study of blood T cell repertoires in COVID-19. Clones were read by immunoSEQ multiplex PCR, and TCRdb kept only the in-frame ones, dropping some. Among around 250,000 clones listed, over 75% were seen once. Sequencing used peripheral blood. The receptors come from a man aged 45-65 years with active or convalescent COVID-19.

The V and J genes are TRBV4-2 and TRBJ1-1; 9 nucleotides line up with TRBD1. The CDR3 loop spans 16 amino acids. J gave up 6 bases and V 4 bases, and 12 bases lay outside the gene matches. Germline V gene sequence: CDR1 LGHNA, CDR2 YNFKEQ. CDR3 sequence reads: CASSRTGVGLIAEAFF. In DNA, the CDR3 is TGTGCCAGCAGCCGGACAGGGGTCGGCTTAATAGCTGAAGCTTTCTTT.

V usage is TRBV9 and J usage is TRBJ1-4, with 8 positions matching TRBD1. CDR3 length: 18 residues. Trimming at V came to 0 bases and at J to 1 base, leaving 8 bases not matched to a gene. CDR1 SGDLS and CDR2 YYNGEE come from the germline V gene. The CDR3 region has the DNA TGTGCCAGCAGCGTAGGTGACAGGGGAGGAGGAACTAATGAAAAACTGTTTTTT. Protein sequence: CASSVGDRGGGTNEKLFF. Looking up the rest from reference TRBV9 and TRBJ1-4 gives the full variable domain: DSGVTQTPKHLITATGQRVTLRCSPRSGDLSVYWYQQSLDQGLQFLIQYYNGEERAKGNILERFSAQQFPDLHSELNLSSLELGDSALYFCASSVGDRGGGTNEKLFFGSGTQLSVL.

This clone has only one observation. The chain combines TRBV11-2 with TRBJ2-1, with TRBD1 matching 8 bases. CDR3 size: 14 residues. Germline-derived CDR1 and CDR2 are SGHAT and FQNNGV. V lost 8 bases to trimming and J lost 8 bases; unmatched junction nucleotides: 11. CDR3 loop: CASAGQGANYEQFF. DNA of the CDR3: TGTGCCAGCGCAGGGCAGGGGGCTAATTATGAGCAGTTCTTC.

The genes are TRBV4-1 and TRBJ1-2; 9 bases align to TRBD1. The V gene end was trimmed by 1 base and the J gene end by 5 bases; junction bases not matched to a gene: 8. The CDR3 has 16 residues. Germline lookup yields CDR1 MGHRA and CDR2 YSYEKL. This CDR3 reads CASSQGTGARNYGYTF. The CDR3 bases are TGCGCCAGCAGCCAAGGGACAGGGGCTAGAAATTATGGCTACACCTTC.

This chain links TRBV4-1 with TRBJ2-7, with 10 bases aligning to TRBD1. This CDR3 region has 16 residues. Trimming cost V 1 base and J 3 bases; bases outside gene matches: 6. The V gene's germline CDR1 is MGHRA and CDR2 YSYEKL. CDR3 in DNA: TGCGCCAGCAGCCAAGGGACAGGGGGTCGGAGCTACGAGCAGTACTTC. It encodes CASSQGTGGRSYEQYF.